The sequence of this T cell receptor (beta chain) was determined in a study of CD8 T cells in ankylosing spondylitis. Study-wide points: Fewer than ten highly homologous variants made up a TCR beta motif, and this motif appeared characteristic of ankylosing spondylitis blood. Disease-associated clonotypes exhibited CD8+ identity and were relatively infrequent in peripheral blood. Clones linked to disease were reported to show significant enrichment in matched ankylosing spondylitis synovial fluid.

This clonotype was counted a few times. Its antigen is not identified. CDR1 is SEHNR, CDR2 FQNEAQ, per germline (reference sequence). There are 14 residues in the CDR3. Trimming took 3 bases from V and 3 from J, leaving 11 bases between them. TCRdb re-called the 5' RACE reads through MiXCR, storing one row per CDR3 protein. Here the sample spans approximately 500,000 distinct CDR3 sequences, 12% being singletons. The sequenced material came from blood, either unsorted or a sorted T cell fraction (not recorded which). This chain connects TRBV7-9 to TRBJ1-1, with D perhaps matching TRBD1 (5 bases). This sequence originates from a male donor with ankylosing spondylitis. The CDR3 protein is CASSFIGGYTEAFF. CDR3 DNA: TGTGCCAGCAGCTTTATTGGGGGATACACTGAAGCTTTCTTT.